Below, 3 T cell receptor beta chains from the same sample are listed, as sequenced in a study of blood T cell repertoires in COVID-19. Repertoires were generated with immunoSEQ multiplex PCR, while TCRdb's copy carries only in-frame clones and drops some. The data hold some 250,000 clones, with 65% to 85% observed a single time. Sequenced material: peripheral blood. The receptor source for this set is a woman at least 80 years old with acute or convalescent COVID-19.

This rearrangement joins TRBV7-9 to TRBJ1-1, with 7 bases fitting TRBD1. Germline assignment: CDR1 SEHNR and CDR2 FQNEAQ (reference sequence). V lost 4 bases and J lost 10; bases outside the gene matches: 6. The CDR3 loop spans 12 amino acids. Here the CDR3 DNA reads TGTGCCAGCAGCTCCCAGGGGGTGAGAGCTTTCTTT. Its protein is CASSSQGVRAFF.

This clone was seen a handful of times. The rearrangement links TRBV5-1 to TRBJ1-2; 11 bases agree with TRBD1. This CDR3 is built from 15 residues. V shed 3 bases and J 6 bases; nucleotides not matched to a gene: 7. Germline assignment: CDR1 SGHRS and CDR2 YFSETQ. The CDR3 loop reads CASSSGTGGQDGYTF. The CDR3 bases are TGCGCCAGCAGCTCCGGGACAGGGGGGCAGGATGGCTACACCTTC.

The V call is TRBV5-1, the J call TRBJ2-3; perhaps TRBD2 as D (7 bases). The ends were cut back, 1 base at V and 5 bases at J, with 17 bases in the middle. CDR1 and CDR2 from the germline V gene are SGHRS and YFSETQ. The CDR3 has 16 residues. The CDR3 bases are TGCGCCAGCAGCTTGACGGGGGGCGGTAACGGAGATACGCAGTATTTT. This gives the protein CASSLTGGGNGDTQYF.